This TCR beta chain was found in a study of memory CD4+ T cells and cytomegalovirus serostatus. The overall study: This sample comes from healthy Belgian adults, 9 CMV seropositive, about 25 seronegative.

Single viable CD3+CD4+CD8-CD45RO+ cells were sorted as the memory CD4+ T cells. Serum IgG to CMV pp150, pp28, p38 and p52 defined serostatus. The assay was immunoSEQ multiplex PCR, and TCRdb's table has in-frame clones only and misses some. The profile shows 35,000 to 40,000 clones, less than 80% of them singletons. Study-wide results and caveats: Of 150 to 200 reported CMV TCRbeta sequences, 67 were found in memory CD4+ repertoires.

In its sample, this clone was seen once. What it binds is not known. CDR1 and CDR2 (germline): MDHEN, SYDVKM. With V trimmed by 4 bases and J by 8 bases, 4 bases remained unmatched. The CDR3 extends over 12 amino acids. The specimen sequenced was memory CD4+ T cells from blood. This receptor was taken from an adult in good health and CMV-seropositive. The chain combines TRBV28 with TRBJ1-2; 7 bases are shared with TRBD1. This CDR3 is CASSSGGEGYTF. In DNA, the CDR3 is TGTGCCAGCAGTTCAGGGGGAGAAGGCTACACCTTC.